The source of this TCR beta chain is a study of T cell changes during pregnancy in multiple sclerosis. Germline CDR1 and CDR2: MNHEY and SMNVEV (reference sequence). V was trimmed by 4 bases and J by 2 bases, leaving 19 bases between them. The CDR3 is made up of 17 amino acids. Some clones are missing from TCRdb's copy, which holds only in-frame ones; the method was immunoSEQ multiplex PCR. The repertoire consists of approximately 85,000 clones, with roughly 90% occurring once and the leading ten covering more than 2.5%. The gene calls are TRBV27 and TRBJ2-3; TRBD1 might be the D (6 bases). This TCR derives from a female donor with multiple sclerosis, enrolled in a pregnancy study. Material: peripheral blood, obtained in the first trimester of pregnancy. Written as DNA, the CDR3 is TGTGCCAGCAGTTATTCGTGGGGGCCCAAAAACACAGATACGCAGTATTTT. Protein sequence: CASSYSWGPKNTDTQYF.